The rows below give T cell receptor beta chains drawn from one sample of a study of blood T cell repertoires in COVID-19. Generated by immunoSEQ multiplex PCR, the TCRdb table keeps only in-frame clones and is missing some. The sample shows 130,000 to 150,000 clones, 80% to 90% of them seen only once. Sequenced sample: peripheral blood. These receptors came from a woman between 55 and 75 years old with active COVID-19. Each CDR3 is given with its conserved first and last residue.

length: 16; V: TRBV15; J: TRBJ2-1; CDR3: CATSRDRGLAYNEQFF
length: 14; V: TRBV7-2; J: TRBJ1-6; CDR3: CASSPQGAGSPLHF
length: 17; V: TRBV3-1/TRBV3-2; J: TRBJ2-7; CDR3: CASSQVPSLAGAYEQYF
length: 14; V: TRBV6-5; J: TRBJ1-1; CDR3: CASSYERGNTEAFF
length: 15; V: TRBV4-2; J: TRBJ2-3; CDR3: CASSHVTGGVDTQYF
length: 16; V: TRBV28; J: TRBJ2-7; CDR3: CASRLGGTIRTYEQYF
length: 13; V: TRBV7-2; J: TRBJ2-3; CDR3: CASSFLAGDTQYF
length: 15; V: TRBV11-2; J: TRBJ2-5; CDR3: CASSFTPGGGETQYF
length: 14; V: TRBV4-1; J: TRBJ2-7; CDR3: CASSHLVASYEQYF
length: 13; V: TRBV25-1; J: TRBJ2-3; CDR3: CASSRTGLDTQYF
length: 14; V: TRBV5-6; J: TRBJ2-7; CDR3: CASSPTSVYYEQYF
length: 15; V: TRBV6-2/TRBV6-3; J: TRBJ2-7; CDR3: CASSYSQREIYEQYF
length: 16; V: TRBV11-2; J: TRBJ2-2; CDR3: CASSPPGLTNTGELFF
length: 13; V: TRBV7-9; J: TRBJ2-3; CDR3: CASSSWRTDTQYF
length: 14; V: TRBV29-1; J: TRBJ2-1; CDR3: CSAVEAPGQGEQFF
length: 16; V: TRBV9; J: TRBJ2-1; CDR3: CASSVAARGGYNEQFF
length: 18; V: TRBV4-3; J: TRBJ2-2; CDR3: CASSLHLTTSGRTGELFF
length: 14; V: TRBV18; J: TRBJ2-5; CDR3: CASSHRGIQETQYF
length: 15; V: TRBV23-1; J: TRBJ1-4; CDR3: CASSQSGRTNEKLFF
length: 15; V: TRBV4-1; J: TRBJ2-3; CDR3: CASSQGRLAGNTQYF
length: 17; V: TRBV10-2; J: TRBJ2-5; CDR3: CASSERTSGRSRETQYF
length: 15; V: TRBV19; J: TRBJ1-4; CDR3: CASSIGQPHDEKLFF
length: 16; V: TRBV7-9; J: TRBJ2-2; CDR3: CASSLRTGSNTGELFF
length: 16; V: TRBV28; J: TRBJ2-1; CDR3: CASSSSSGDRGNEQFF
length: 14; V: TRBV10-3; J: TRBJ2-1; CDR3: CAISGLADSSEQFF
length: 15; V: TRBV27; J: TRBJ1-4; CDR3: CASKFRGSPNEKLFF
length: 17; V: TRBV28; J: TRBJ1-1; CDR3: CASSLKDRVLRGTEAFF
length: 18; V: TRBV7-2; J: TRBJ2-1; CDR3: CASSLGTSGRPLNSEQFF
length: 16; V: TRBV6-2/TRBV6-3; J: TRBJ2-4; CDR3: CASSSDRGYAKNIQYF
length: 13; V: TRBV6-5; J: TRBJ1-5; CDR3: CASSLHANQPQHF
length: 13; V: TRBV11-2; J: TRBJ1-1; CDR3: CASSSSPGNEAFF
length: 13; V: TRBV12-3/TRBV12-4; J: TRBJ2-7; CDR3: CASSPTGYYEQYF
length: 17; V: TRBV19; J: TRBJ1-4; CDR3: CASSISYLGTENEKLFF
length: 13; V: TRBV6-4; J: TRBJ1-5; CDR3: CASGEQGNQPQHF
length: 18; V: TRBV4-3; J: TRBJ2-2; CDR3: CASSQVAMASYYTGELFF
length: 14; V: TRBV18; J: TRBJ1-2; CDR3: CASSQGYWDDGYTF